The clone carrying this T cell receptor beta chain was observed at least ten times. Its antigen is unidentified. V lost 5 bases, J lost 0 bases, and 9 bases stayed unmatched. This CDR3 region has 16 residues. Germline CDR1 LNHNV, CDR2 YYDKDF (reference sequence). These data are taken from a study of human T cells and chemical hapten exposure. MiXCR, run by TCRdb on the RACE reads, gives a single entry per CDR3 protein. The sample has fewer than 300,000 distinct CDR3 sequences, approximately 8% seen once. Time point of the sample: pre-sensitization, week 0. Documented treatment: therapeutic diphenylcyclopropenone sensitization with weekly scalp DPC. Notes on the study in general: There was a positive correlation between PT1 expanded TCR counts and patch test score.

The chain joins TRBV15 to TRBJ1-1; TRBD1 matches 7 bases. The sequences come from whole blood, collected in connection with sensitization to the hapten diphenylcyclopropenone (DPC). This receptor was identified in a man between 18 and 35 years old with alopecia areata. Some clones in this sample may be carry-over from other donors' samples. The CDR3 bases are TGTGCCACCAGCGGTGGCAGGGGGAAGTTGAACACTGAAGCTTTCTTT. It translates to CATSGGRGKLNTEAFF.